This entry concerns a single T cell receptor beta chain. Its antigen is undetermined. This record comes from a study of shared clonotypes between healthy human individuals. Study-wide results and limits: Naive subsets typically showed greater estimated richness than memory subsets. Tissues were not sampled, only blood, and their repertoires likely differ.

The CDR3 has 18 residues. The trim removed 6 bases at V and 12 bases at J, leaving 23 bases unmatched. Germline CDR1 reads MNHEY; CDR2 reads SMNVEV (reference sequence). CD45RO-negative CD8 cells positively selected for CCR7 made up the naive population, which excluded terminally differentiated effector memory CD45RA+ cells. At deep level, the assay was performed. In the original analysis: ImmunoSEQ yielded junction-only sequences lacking quality scores, so filtering differed. The protocol was immunoSEQ multiplex PCR, while the TCRdb copy is restricted to in-frame clones and leaves out a portion. V and J calls and clone size are given by that table; D and trimming were obtained from the DNA. The data show around 700,000 clones, about 90% seen once.

The V and J genes are TRBV27 and TRBJ2-1; 10 positions agree with TRBD2. The receptor was isolated from a man aged 25-40 years in good health. The sample taken for sequencing was naive CD8+ T cells sorted from blood. CDR3 in amino acids: CASSGQGVRPLAGIGQFF. In DNA, the CDR3 is TGTGCCAGCAGCGGTCAGGGTGTCCGTCCACTAGCGGGGATTGGGCAGTTCTTC.